This record concerns one TCR beta chain sequence. This sample is drawn from a study of blood T cell repertoires in COVID-19. Trimming took off 4 bases at V and 10 bases at J, with 13 bases between the two ends. This CDR3 has 12 amino acids. Germline loops: CDR1 SGHAT, CDR2 FQNNGV. Clones were read by immunoSEQ multiplex PCR, and TCRdb kept only the in-frame ones, dropping some. The data hold about 130,000 clones, with about 87% observed a single time. This clonotype originated in a middle-aged man with acute or convalescent COVID-19. Specimen: peripheral blood. This chain joins TRBV11-2 and TRBJ1-1, with D unclear. The CDR3 here is CASSYSGAGAFF. The CDR3 DNA is TGTGCCAGCAGCTACTCAGGTGCCGGAGCTTTCTTT.